The TCR beta chain described here comes from a study of cytomegalovirus exposure and HLA in healthy donors. Donors likely had unrecorded immune exposures despite being nominally healthy when sampled. Germline CDR1 is MNHEY and CDR2 is SVGAGI. Trimming cost V 5 bases and J 4 bases; bases outside gene matches: 9. The CDR3 is 15 residues long. Study-level points and caveats: As a later analysis showed, a missense DCLRE1C variant was linked to trimming of TCR beta V- and J-genes.

Remarks on this clone: What it binds is not known.

Use of 60 Vbeta and 13 Jbeta primers characterized the PCR. The table came from immunoSEQ multiplex PCR; TCRdb's copy has only in-frame clones and leaves some out. Here the sample spans about 150,000 clones, about 80% being singletons. The chain employs TRBV6-5 and TRBJ1-2; 8 bases are shared with TRBD1. Source material: PBMCs. The sequence derives from a man aged 30 to 45 in good health and CMV-seropositive. CDR3 bases: TGTGCCAGCAGTCCCGGACAGGGCCCGATCTATGGCTACACCTTC. It translates to CASSPGQGPIYGYTF.